Sequencing of this T cell receptor beta chain was carried out in a study of immune evolution from preneoplasia to lung adenocarcinoma. General study points: Normal lung had highest clonality; later lesions appeared denser, more diverse.

As for this clone: Its antigen remains unidentified.

The data were produced by immunoSEQ multiplex PCR, yet TCRdb's version contains in-frame clones alone and is incomplete. The data show several thousand clones, with around 82% seen just once and approximately 8% held by the top ten. V was shortened by 3 bases and J by 5 bases, with 13 bases between the two germline ends. CDR1 is LNHDA and CDR2 is SQIVND in the germline V gene (reference sequence). The CDR3 contains 14 residues. The sample taken for sequencing was FFPE lung adenocarcinoma in situ tissue. This clonotype was sampled from an older donor with lung adenocarcinoma. This chain uses TRBV19 with TRBJ2-5, with D unresolved. The CDR3 sequence: CASSISFRGETQYF. CDR3 nucleotide sequence: TGTGCCAGTAGTATTAGTTTTAGAGGTGAGACCCAGTACTTC.